A single sample gave rise to the 15 T cell receptor beta chains below, sequenced in a study of blood T cell repertoires in COVID-19. Assay: immunoSEQ multiplex PCR; the TCRdb copy retains only in-frame clones and omits some. The sample holds 150,000 to 200,000 clones, 85% to 90% seen once. Sequencing was performed on PBMCs or T cells enriched from blood (not recorded which). These receptors came from a woman aged 40 to 55 in a cohort exposed to, infected with or recovered from COVID-19 (not recorded which).

V is TRBV27 and J is TRBJ1-2; D gene unclear. The CDR3 consists of 14 residues. V lost 6 bases to trimming and J lost 4 bases, with 15 bases between them. Germline values: CDR1 MNHEY, CDR2 SMNVEV (reference sequence). The CDR3 sequence: CASRPLGGFYGYTF. CDR3 sequence (DNA): TGTGCCAGCAGGCCTCTAGGAGGGTTCTATGGCTACACCTTC.

J is TRBJ2-1 and V is TRBV7-7; D ambiguous. The germline V gene has CDR1 SSHAT and CDR2 FNYEAQ (reference sequence). The CDR3 spans 15 residues. Trimming took 1 base from V and 0 from J, leaving 7 bases between them. This chain's CDR3 is CASSLGTSSYNEQFF. DNA of the CDR3: TGTGCCAGCAGCTTAGGCACCAGCTCCTACAATGAGCAGTTCTTC.

The gene calls are TRBV28 and TRBJ1-3; D ambiguous. This CDR3 is built from 14 residues. V lost 3 bases and J 1 base, leaving 7 bases between the germline ends. Germline CDR1 is MDHEN and CDR2 is SYDVKM. The CDR3 region is CASSFFISGNTIYF. DNA of the CDR3: TGTGCCAGCAGTTTTTTTATATCTGGAAACACCATATATTTT. The whole variable domain, filled in from reference TRBV28 and TRBJ1-3, reads DVKVTQSSRYLVKRTGEKVFLECVQDMDHENMFWYRQDPGLGLRLIYFSYDVKMKEKGDIPEGYSVSREKKERFSLILESASTNQTSMYLCASSFFISGNTIYFGEGSWLTVV.

The rearrangement joins TRBV6-5 to TRBJ2-2, with 7 bases fitting TRBD1. With V trimmed by 2 bases and J by 3 bases, 3 bases remained unmatched. Germline V gene lookup returns CDR1 MNHEY and CDR2 SVGAGI. This CDR3 contains 15 residues. The CDR3 here is CASSYGDSYTGELFF. CDR3 sequence (DNA): TGTGCCAGCAGTTACGGGGACAGTTACACCGGGGAGCTGTTTTTT.

Concerning this clone: The same CDR3 also results from other DNA sequences found in this sample. The V gene is TRBV5-1, the J gene TRBJ1-2, with D perhaps matching TRBD1 (5 bases). Germline V gene lookup returns CDR1 SGHRS and CDR2 YFSETQ. This CDR3 has 13 residues. V lost 0 bases and J lost 2, with 5 bases in between. CDR3 residues: CASSLAGNYGYTF. In nucleotides, the CDR3 is TGCGCCAGCAGCTTGGCAGGGAACTATGGCTACACCTTC.

J is TRBJ1-6 and V is TRBV6-1; D perhaps matches TRBD1 (5 bases). There are 18 residues in the CDR3. V gave up 2 bases and J gave up 4 bases, with 18 bases separating them. Germline V CDR1 and CDR2: MNHNS, SASEGT. DNA of the CDR3: TGTGCCAGCAGTGAATCGGGCGGGGCCAGAACGTATAATTCACCCCTCCACTTT. This gives the protein CASSESGGARTYNSPLHF.

This chain uses TRBV11-3 with TRBJ2-1; TRBD2 matches at 11 bases. Germline CDR1 reads SGHNT; CDR2 reads YENEEA. The CDR3 loop spans 17 amino acids. Trimming cost V 5 bases and J 2 bases; bases outside gene matches: 8. CDR3 sequence reads: CASSPWTSGSPYNEQFF. The CDR3 bases are TGTGCCAGCAGCCCCTGGACTAGCGGGTCTCCCTACAATGAGCAGTTCTTC.

The DNA of the CDR3 is TGTGCCAGCAGCTTCGGGACTAGCGGTAGCCACGAGCAGTACTTC. This sequence encodes CASSFGTSGSHEQYF. V is TRBV5-8 and J is TRBJ2-7, with 11 bases matching TRBD2. Germline V gene sequence: CDR1 SGHTS, CDR2 YDEGEE. V shed 2 bases, J shed 5 bases, and the junction held 6 bases outside the gene matches. The CDR3 spans 15 residues. Looking up the rest from reference TRBV5-8 and TRBJ2-7 gives the full variable domain: EAGVTQSPTHLIKTRGQQATLRCSPISGHTSVYWYQQALGLGLQFLLWYDEGEERNRGNFPPRFSGRQFPNYSSELNVNALELEDSALYLCASSFGTSGSHEQYFGPGTRLTVT.

The V call is TRBV27, the J call TRBJ1-1; D gene uncertain. Germline loops: CDR1 MNHEY, CDR2 SMNVEV (reference sequence). This CDR3 is 16 amino acids long. Trimming shortened V by 3 bases and J by 3 bases, and 17 bases separated the two germline ends. The CDR3 nucleotides are TGTGCCAGCAGTTTTTACTGGGGAGATGAGGACACTGAAGCTTTCTTT. Amino acids: CASSFYWGDEDTEAFF.

The rearrangement links TRBV4-1 to TRBJ1-2, with D tentatively TRBD1 (6 bases). Germline CDR1 is MGHRA and CDR2 is YSYEKL. This CDR3 is 16 amino acids long. The V end was cut by 0 bases, the J end by 4 bases, with 15 bases between. In DNA form, the CDR3 reads TGCGCCAGCAGCCAAGATGTGAGGGGGGGAATCTATGGCTACACCTTC. Its protein is CASSQDVRGGIYGYTF.

The chain has TRBV29-1 and TRBJ1-2; maybe TRBD1 (6 bases). The V end was cut by 5 bases, the J end by 6 bases, with 16 bases between. CDR1 and CDR2 (germline): SQVTM, ANQGSEA. The length of the CDR3 is 13 residues. DNA of the CDR3: TGCAGCGTTCTTGGCAGGGGAATTGATGGCTACACCTTC. This gives the protein CSVLGRGIDGYTF.

The rearrangement links TRBV27 to TRBJ2-7, with TRBD1 matching over 7 bases. CDR3 length: 15 amino acids. Germline trimming cut 2 bases from V and 1 base from J; bases unmatched to any gene: 5. CDR1 and CDR2 (germline): MNHEY, SMNVEV (reference sequence). The CDR3 sequence: CASSLGQALSYEQYF. The CDR3 DNA reads TGTGCCAGCAGTTTAGGACAGGCCCTATCCTACGAGCAGTACTTC.

This rearrangement joins TRBV7-9 to TRBJ2-7, with D perhaps TRBD2 (5 bases). CDR1 and CDR2 from the germline V gene are SEHNR and FQNEAQ (reference sequence). V dropped 5 bases and J dropped 5 bases, with 16 bases sitting between them. The CDR3 covers 14 residues. Here the CDR3 reads CASSPIGLQDEQYF. For the CDR3, the DNA is TGTGCCAGCAGCCCAATAGGACTGCAGGACGAGCAGTACTTC.

V gene TRBV5-6 combines with J gene TRBJ1-2; tentative D call: TRBD1 (5 bases). Trimming pared 2 bases from V and 6 bases from J, leaving 17 bases between. CDR1 is SGHDT and CDR2 is YYEEEE in the germline V gene. This CDR3 is 15 amino acids long. CDR3 amino acids: CASSFTGTREDGYTF. In nucleotides, the CDR3 is TGTGCCAGCAGCTTTACCGGGACTCGGGAAGATGGCTACACCTTC.

CDR3 sequence reads: CASSVQGVPYGYTF. CDR3 sequence (DNA): TGTGCCAGCAGCGTACAGGGGGTCCCCTATGGCTACACCTTC. The rearrangement joins TRBV7-2 to TRBJ1-2, with TRBD1 matching 8 bases. The CDR3 is 14 residues long. With 5 bases clipped from V and 4 bases from J, the junction kept 6 bases outside the gene matches. Germline V CDR1 and CDR2: SGHTA, FQGNSA.